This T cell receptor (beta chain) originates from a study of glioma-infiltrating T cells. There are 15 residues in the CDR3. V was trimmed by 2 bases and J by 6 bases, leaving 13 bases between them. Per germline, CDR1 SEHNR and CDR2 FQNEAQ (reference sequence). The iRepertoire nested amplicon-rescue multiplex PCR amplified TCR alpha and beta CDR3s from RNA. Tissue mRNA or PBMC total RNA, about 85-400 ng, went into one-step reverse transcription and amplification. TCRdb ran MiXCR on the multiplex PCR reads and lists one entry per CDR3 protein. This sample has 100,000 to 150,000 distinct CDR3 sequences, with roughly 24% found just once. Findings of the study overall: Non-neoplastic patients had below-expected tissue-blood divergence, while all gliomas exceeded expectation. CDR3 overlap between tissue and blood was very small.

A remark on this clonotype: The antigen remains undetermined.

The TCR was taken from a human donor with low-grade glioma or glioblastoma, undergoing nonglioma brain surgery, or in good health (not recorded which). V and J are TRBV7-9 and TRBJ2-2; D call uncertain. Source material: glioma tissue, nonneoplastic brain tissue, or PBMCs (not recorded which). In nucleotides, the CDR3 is TGTGCCAGCAGCTTAAGCCCGGCGGCGGCCGGGGAGCTGTTTTTT. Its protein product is CASSLSPAAAGELFF.